The 14 T cell receptor beta chains listed next were all sequenced from one sample in a study of regulatory T cells in long-lasting Graves disease. The sample's time point: newly diagnosed GD, antithyroid drugs for less than 3 months. Following extraction of RNA from PBMCs, that RNA was used to make the TCR library. Assembly of TCR beta libraries relied on iRepertoire HTBI primers together with Arm-PCR of CDR3 regions. MiXCR, applied by TCRdb to the multiplex PCR reads, yields one record per CDR3 protein. The table includes 200,000 to 250,000 distinct CDR3 sequences, approximately 19% detected once. These records were also assigned to another study, of T cells in Graves' hyperthyroidism and ophthalmopathy.

The material was peripheral blood mononuclear cells (PBMCs), obtained at new diagnosis, from a patient treated with antithyroid drugs. All receptors come from a woman aged 25-40 years with Graves disease.

In this sample, this clonotype turned up many times. J is TRBJ2-1 and V is TRBV9; D may match TRBD1 or TRBD2 (5 bases each). Germline CDR1 SGDLS, CDR2 YYNGEE. V lost 4 bases to trimming and J lost 2 bases, with 16 bases between them. The CDR3 is made up of 16 amino acids. CDR3 DNA: TGTGCCAGCAGCCCGTTTGTGGGGGTGGCCTACAATGAGCAGTTCTTC. This encodes CASSPFVGVAYNEQFF.

Ten or more counts support this clonotype. V is TRBV27 and J is TRBJ2-1, with 7 bases that match TRBD2. V gave up 7 bases and J gave up 8 bases; unmatched junction bases: 17. This CDR3 is built from 16 residues. In germline, CDR1 is MNHEY, CDR2 SMNVEV (reference sequence). The DNA of the CDR3 is TGTGCCAGCACTCCCCCCCTAGCGGCCCGGGCGGATGAGCAGTTCTTC. Protein product: CASTPPLAARADEQFF.

This sequence joins TRBV7-9 and TRBJ2-3; 9 bases line up with TRBD2. Germline V gene lookup returns CDR1 SEHNR and CDR2 FQNEAQ (reference sequence). The J segment lost 10 bases and the V segment lost 10 bases, leaving 21 bases of the junction unmatched. The CDR3 totals 16 residues. The CDR3 loop is CAIPGGWRGGRASQYF. CDR3 DNA sequence: TGTGCCATCCCTGGAGGATGGCGGGGGGGCAGAGCTTCGCAGTATTTT. Complete variable domain (other parts from reference TRBV7-9 and TRBJ2-3): DTGVSQNPRHKITKRGQNVTFRCDPISEHNRLYWYRQTLGQGPEFLTYFQNEAQLEKSRLLSDRFSAERPKGSFSTLEIQRTEQGDSAMYLCAIPGGWRGGRASQYFGPGTRLTVL.

The sample holds many counts of this clonotype. The chain uses TRBV30 and TRBJ1-5, with 8 bases fitting TRBD1. Germline loops: CDR1 GTSNPN, CDR2 SVGIG (reference sequence). Trimming removed 2 bases from V and 5 bases from J; junction bases left unmatched: 11. This CDR3 spans 16 amino acids. In DNA, the CDR3 is TGTGCCTGGAGTCCCTGGGGGCAGGGGGCGTATCAGCCCCAGCATTTT. Amino acid sequence: CAWSPWGQGAYQPQHF.

On this clonotype itself: With only one base between it and a far larger clone, this is likely a read error. The chain joins TRBV6-8 to TRBJ2-5, with unresolved D. CDR3 size: 12 residues. Germline V lookup: CDR1 MNHGY, CDR2 SAAAGT. In nucleotides, the CDR3 is TGTGTCAGCCAGTCCAACTGGGAGACCCAGTACTTC. Translated: CVSQSNWETQYF.

This clonotype appeared many times. The chain has TRBV2 and TRBJ2-2, with no clear D. V was shortened by 2 bases and J by 7 bases, with 17 bases between the two germline ends. This CDR3 is 16 amino acids long. Germline V gene data show CDR1 as SNHLY and CDR2 as FYNNEI. The DNA of the CDR3 is TGTGCCAGCAGTGAACTGCATGGTGGTGTAGGCGGGGAGCTGTTTTTT. It translates to CASSELHGGVGGELFF.

The chain employs TRBV19 and TRBJ2-4, with D possibly matching TRBD1 (5 bases). Deletions cut 3 bases from V and 7 bases from J, with 10 bases between. There are 13 residues in the CDR3. The germline V gene encodes CDR1 LNHDA and CDR2 SQIVND (reference sequence). CDR3 amino acids: CASSILGLNIQYF. CDR3 sequence (DNA): TGTGCCAGTAGTATTCTGGGGCTCAACATTCAGTACTTC.

This clonotype was found many times. The chain links TRBV5-4 to TRBJ2-1; 11 bases agree with TRBD2. V was clipped by 4 bases and J by 5 bases; unmatched bases: 8. Germline V lookup: CDR1 SGHNT, CDR2 YYREEE (reference sequence). The CDR3 extends over 16 amino acids. CDR3 in amino acids: CASSTIAGGLNNEQFF. DNA of the CDR3: TGTGCCAGCAGCACAATAGCGGGAGGGCTGAACAATGAGCAGTTCTTC.

The table lists this clonotype with many counts. The V gene is TRBV7-9, the J gene TRBJ1-4, with 9 nucleotides matching TRBD1. From germline, CDR1 is SEHNR and CDR2 FQNEAQ (reference sequence). J gave up 3 bases and V 5 bases, and 13 bases lay outside the gene matches. The CDR3 runs 18 residues. CDR3 residues: CASSGPRAQGAANEKLFF. The CDR3, as DNA: TGTGCCAGCAGCGGCCCGAGAGCACAGGGGGCAGCTAATGAAAAACTGTTTTTT.

This clonotype came up many times. V is TRBV4-1 and J is TRBJ2-7; the D gene could be TRBD1 or TRBD2 (5 bases each). The germline V gene has CDR1 MGHRA and CDR2 YSYEKL. Trimming removed 7 bases from V and 0 bases from J, with 22 bases in between. The CDR3 is 17 amino acids. CDR3 nucleotides: TGCGCCAGCAAGAAAGAAAGGGCCGGGACGGCCTCCTACGAGCAGTACTTC. Its translation: CASKKERAGTASYEQYF.

V gene TRBV27 combines with J gene TRBJ2-6, with 8 bases that match TRBD1. This CDR3 region has 16 residues. Germline V gene data show CDR1 as MNHEY and CDR2 as SMNVEV (reference sequence). The ends lost 2 bases at V and 0 bases at J; junction bases unmatched: 0. CDR3 sequence: CASSLTGGSGANVLTF. CDR3 coding DNA: TGTGCCAGCAGTTTAACAGGGGGCTCTGGGGCCAACGTCCTGACTTTC.

At least ten counts were recorded for this clonotype. The CDR3 DNA reads TGTGCCAGCAGCTTATCAGGCGGGGACAGGAAACTGTTTTTT. Its protein is CASSLSGGDRKLFF. This chain joins TRBV7-9 and TRBJ1-4, with TRBD1 matching 8 bases. The germline V gene encodes CDR1 SEHNR and CDR2 FQNEAQ (reference sequence). The CDR3 runs 14 residues. V lost 2 bases and J lost 11; bases outside the gene matches: 7.

As to this clonotype: With a much larger clone just one base away, this may be a read error. Likely a read error: the CDR3 ends without its conserved phenylalanine or tryptophan. V and J are TRBV4-1 and TRBJ2-1; D uncertain. Germline V gene data show CDR1 as MGHRA and CDR2 as YSYEKL. The length of the CDR3 is 11 residues. V gave up 7 bases and J gave up 7 bases, with 8 bases separating them. CDR3 sequence reads: CASNGGNEQFC. CDR3 coding DNA: TGCGCCAGCAACGGTGGGAATGAGCAGTTCTGC.

This clonotype was seen repeatedly, ten times or more. V is TRBV2 and J is TRBJ2-3; unclear D gene. This CDR3 has 13 residues. Germline loops: CDR1 SNHLY, CDR2 FYNNEI. Trimming removed 6 bases at V and 4 bases at J, with 11 bases between. CDR3 loop: CASRVGLADTQYF. The CDR3 DNA reads as TGTGCCAGCAGAGTAGGGTTGGCAGATACGCAGTATTTT.